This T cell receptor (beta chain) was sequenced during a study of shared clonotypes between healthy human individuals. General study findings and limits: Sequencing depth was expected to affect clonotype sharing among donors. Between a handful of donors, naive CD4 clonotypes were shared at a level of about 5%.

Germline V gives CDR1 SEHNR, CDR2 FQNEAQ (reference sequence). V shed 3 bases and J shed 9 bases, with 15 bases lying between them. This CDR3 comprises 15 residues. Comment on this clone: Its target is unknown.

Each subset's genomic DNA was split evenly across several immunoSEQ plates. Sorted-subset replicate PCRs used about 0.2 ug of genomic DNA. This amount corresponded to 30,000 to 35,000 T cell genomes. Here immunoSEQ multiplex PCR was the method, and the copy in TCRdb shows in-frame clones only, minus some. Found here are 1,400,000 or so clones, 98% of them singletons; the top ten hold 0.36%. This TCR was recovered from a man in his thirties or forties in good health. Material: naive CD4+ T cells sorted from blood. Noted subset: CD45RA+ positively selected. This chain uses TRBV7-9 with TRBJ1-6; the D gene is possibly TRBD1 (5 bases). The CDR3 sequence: CASSLDDSRISPLHF. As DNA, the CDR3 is TGTGCCAGCAGCTTGGACGACAGCAGGATTTCACCCCTCCACTTT. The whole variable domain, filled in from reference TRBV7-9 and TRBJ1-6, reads DTGVSQNPRHKITKRGQNVTFRCDPISEHNRLYWYRQTLGQGPEFLTYFQNEAQLEKSRLLSDRFSAERPKGSFSTLEIQRTEQGDSAMYLCASSLDDSRISPLHFGNGTRLTVT.